This T cell receptor beta chain comes out of a study of identical twins. Study results and limitations: Fewer insertions marked abundant cord blood beta clonotypes; young adult naive trended weakly, memory not at all.

This clonotype was detected a few times. Its antigen is unknown. This CDR3 has 11 residues. Trimming stripped 7 bases from V and 6 bases from J, with 13 bases between. Germline CDR1 and CDR2: GTSNPN and SVGIG (reference sequence). Template switching supplied a universal primer site; unique molecular identifiers were carried on the cDNA. One entry per CDR3 protein results from TCRdb running MiXCR on the 5' RACE reads. The repertoire holds approximately 470,000 distinct CDR3 sequences, with approximately 15% as singletons. Everyone who donated was a healthy Caucasian. The data also belong to a second study, concerning yellow fever vaccine responses in identical twins.

This TCR derives from a woman between 18 and 29 years old in good health. The chain is built from TRBV30 and TRBJ2-7, with D unresolved. The sample taken for sequencing was CD4+ T cells sorted from blood. The CDR3 region is CALRAPGEQYF. The CDR3, as DNA: TGTGCCTTACGGGCTCCGGGCGAGCAGTACTTC.